This T cell receptor (beta chain) was captured by sequencing in a study of identical twins. V lost 6 bases, J lost 8 bases, and 8 bases stayed unmatched. The germline CDR1 and CDR2 sequences are SNHLY and FYNNEI. The CDR3 is made up of 14 amino acids. TCRdb processed the 5' RACE reads anew with MiXCR; each CDR3 protein has one entry. The sample lists about 530,000 distinct CDR3 sequences, about a fifth seen once, with 0.4% to 0.6% in the top ten. This clonotype turned up a few times. This same sample was also taken into another study, of yellow fever vaccine responses in identical twins.

The source material was CD4+ T cells sorted from blood. This clonotype was sampled from a woman between 18 and 29 years old in good health. The rearrangement uses TRBV2 and TRBJ2-1; TRBD2 aligns across 9 bases. Here the CDR3 reads CASSGTSLAHEQFF. The DNA for the CDR3 is TGTGCCAGCAGCGGGACTAGCTTGGCGCATGAGCAGTTCTTC.